The 24 T cell receptor beta chains given below trace back to one sample, sequenced in a study of graft-versus-host responses after intestinal transplantation. The method was immunoSEQ multiplex PCR; TCRdb's version includes in-frame clones alone and lacks a portion of them. The sample yields approximately 54,000 clones, approximately 88% seen once. Their target antigens are unknown. The material sequenced was unstimulated CD4+ T cells sorted from spleen or lymph node cells, taken before transplant. These receptors all come from a human donor who was the organ donor for an intestinal transplant.

This clone was seen a few times. V is TRBV29-1 and J is TRBJ2-7; no reliable D call. CDR3 size: 11 residues. The V end lost 1 base, the J end lost 3 bases, and 4 bases lay between the germline ends. CDR1 and CDR2 from the germline V gene are SQVTM and ANQGSEA. Here the CDR3 DNA reads TGCAGCGTTGAAGGCGGCTACGAGCAGTACTTC. This gives the protein CSVEGGYEQYF.

The table lists this clone with a few counts. V usage is TRBV2 and J usage is TRBJ1-4; D perhaps matches TRBD1 (6 bases). The length of the CDR3 is 14 residues. Germline V gene lookup returns CDR1 SNHLY and CDR2 FYNNEI. V lost 8 bases to trimming and J lost 5 bases, with 15 bases between them. CDR3 DNA sequence: TGTGCCAGCGGGGACGGGGGCCGGAATGAAAAACTGTTTTTT. Translated: CASGDGGRNEKLFF.

This clone was seen just once. The chain recombines TRBV25-1 with TRBJ2-7; TRBD2 agrees at 12 bases. Germline-derived CDR1 and CDR2 are MGHDK and SYGVNS. V shed 4 bases and J 7 bases; nucleotides not matched to a gene: 5. The CDR3 is 14 amino acids. The CDR3 bases are TGTGCCAGCAGTGTCGGACTAGCGGGGAAGGAGCAGTACTTC. Translated: CASSVGLAGKEQYF.

This chain links TRBV5-1 with TRBJ2-3; D is possibly TRBD1 or TRBD2 (5 bases each). This CDR3 is built from 14 residues. Per germline, CDR1 SGHRS and CDR2 YFSETQ. Trimming left V 3 bases short and J 3 bases short, with 11 bases between. CDR3 region: CASSWDLFTDTQYF. CDR3 nucleotide sequence: TGCGCCAGCAGCTGGGACCTCTTTACAGATACGCAGTATTTT.

The chain links TRBV4-3 to TRBJ1-5, with D unresolved. With 0 bases removed from V and 7 bases from J, the gap between germline ends came to 7 bases. The germline gives CDR1 LGHNA, CDR2 YSLEER. The CDR3 extends over 13 amino acids. CDR3 sequence reads: CASSQDRGQPQHF. The CDR3 DNA follows: TGCGCCAGCAGCCAAGATCGAGGGCAGCCCCAGCATTTT.

This rearrangement joins TRBV4-3 to TRBJ2-3; D unresolved. The germline V and J ends were trimmed by 0 bases and 6 bases, with 16 bases remaining between them. Looked up from germline, CDR1 is LGHNA and CDR2 is YSLEER. CDR3 length equals 16 residues. The DNA for the CDR3 is TGCGCCAGCAGCCAAGATCCCCAGCCGAGCGCGGATACGCAGTATTTT. Protein: CASSQDPQPSADTQYF.

CDR3 residues: CASSQDGLFGGIYNEQFF. DNA of the CDR3: TGTGCCAGCAGCCAAGACGGGCTCTTTGGCGGAATTTACAATGAGCAGTTCTTC. The chain combines TRBV14 with TRBJ2-1; D remains unclear. Germline CDR1 SGHDN, CDR2 FVKESK. The CDR3 is 18 residues long. V lost 0 bases to trimming and J lost 4 bases, with 19 bases between them.

The chain is built from TRBV10-3 and TRBJ2-5, with TRBD2 as a possible D gene (5 bases). With the DNA end fitting TRBJ2-7 better, the J assignment may be wrong. The CDR3 consists of 15 residues. Germline CDR1 and CDR2: ENHRY and SYGVKD. The CDR3 nucleotides read TGTGCCATCAGTGGAGCGGTCGGTCCCCCCTACGAGCAGTACTTC. Translating gives CAISGAVGPPYEQYF.

V and J are TRBV19 and TRBJ2-5; the D is unclear. The CDR3 loop spans 13 amino acids. CDR1 and CDR2 from the germline V gene are LNHDA and SQIVND (reference sequence). The germline V and J ends were trimmed by 6 bases and 4 bases, with 12 bases remaining between them. For the CDR3, the DNA is TGTGCCAGTAGCCCCTCCGGCGGAGAGACCCAGTACTTC. Encoded protein: CASSPSGGETQYF. Combining the CDR3 with reference TRBV19 and TRBJ2-5 gives the whole variable domain DGGITQSPKYLFRKEGQNVTLSCEQNLNHDAMYWYRQDPGQGLRLIYYSQIVNDFQKGDIAEGYSVSREKKESFPLTVTSAQKNPTAFYLCASSPSGGETQYFGPGTRLLVL.

The V and J genes are TRBV9 and TRBJ1-2, with D unresolved. Germline V CDR1 and CDR2: SGDLS, YYNGEE. Trimming left V 0 bases short and J 6 bases short, with 15 bases between. This CDR3 region has 15 residues. The CDR3, as DNA: TGTGCCAGCAGCGTAGGCGGAGTCGGAGGGCATGGCTACACCTTC. As protein: CASSVGGVGGHGYTF.

The V call is TRBV11-2, the J call TRBJ2-1; the D gene could be TRBD1 or TRBD2 (5 bases each). Germline values: CDR1 SGHAT, CDR2 FQNNGV. This CDR3 is 15 amino acids long. V was pared by 3 bases and J by 4 bases, with 13 bases between. The CDR3 spells CASSFEGTLYNEQFF. The CDR3 region has the DNA TGTGCCAGCAGCTTCGAGGGGACCTTGTACAATGAGCAGTTCTTC.

This clone was detected once. The chain uses TRBV4-3 and TRBJ1-1; D unclear. Trimming cost V 2 bases and J 1 base, with 5 bases left between them. The germline V gene encodes CDR1 LGHNA and CDR2 YSLEER. The CDR3 runs 13 residues. CDR3 sequence reads: CASSQRRNTEAFF. Written as DNA, the CDR3 is TGCGCCAGCAGCCAACGCCGGAACACTGAAGCTTTCTTT.

V gene TRBV19 combines with J gene TRBJ1-3; no definite D call. The V and J ends lost 0 bases and 1 base respectively, with 13 bases between them. This CDR3 is 17 amino acids long. Germline-derived CDR1 and CDR2 are LNHDA and SQIVND (reference sequence). The CDR3 region has the DNA TGTGCCAGTAGTATAGATAAGGGCTGGATGTCTGGAAACACCATATATTTT. Its translation: CASSIDKGWMSGNTIYF.

The rearrangement uses TRBV2 and TRBJ1-5, with 9 bases that match TRBD1. V lost 6 bases, J lost 7 bases, and 13 bases stayed unmatched. Germline V gene lookup returns CDR1 SNHLY and CDR2 FYNNEI. The CDR3 sequence is 16 residues long. CDR3: CASRLDRGAVKQPQHF. In nucleotides, the CDR3 is TGTGCCAGCAGACTCGACAGGGGGGCGGTAAAACAGCCCCAGCATTTT.

This clone was recorded once. J is TRBJ2-5 and V is TRBV7-6, with 9 nucleotides matching TRBD2. The CDR3 has 17 residues. CDR1 and CDR2 from the germline V gene are SGHVS and FNYEAQ. J lost 2 bases, V lost 2 bases, and 9 bases had no gene match. CDR3 coding DNA: TGTGCCAGCAGCTTATTAGCGGGAGATCGAACTCAAGAGACCCAGTACTTC. The encoded protein is CASSLLAGDRTQETQYF.

V usage is TRBV5-8 and J usage is TRBJ1-4, with 9 bases identical to TRBD1. CDR1 and CDR2 from the germline V gene are SGHTS and YDEGEE. The CDR3 extends over 15 amino acids. Trimming at V came to 5 bases and at J to 4 bases, leaving 6 bases not matched to a gene. The CDR3 nucleotides read TGTGCCAGCAGTGACAGGGGGTTCATTAATGAAAAACTGTTTTTT. This codes for CASSDRGFINEKLFF.

The rearrangement links TRBV5-4 to TRBJ2-3; D remains ambiguous. Germline values: CDR1 SGHNT, CDR2 YYREEE (reference sequence). Trimming removed 2 bases at V and 1 base at J, with 11 bases between. This CDR3 has 15 amino acids. The DNA of the CDR3 is TGTGCCAGCAGCTTAACCTTTGGCCGCACAGATACGCAGTATTTT. This encodes CASSLTFGRTDTQYF. Variable domain in full (rest from reference TRBV5-4 and TRBJ2-3): ETGVTQSPTHLIKTRGQQVTLRCSSQSGHNTVSWYQQALGQGPQFIFQYYREEENGRGNFPPRFSGLQFPNYSSELNVNALELDDSALYLCASSLTFGRTDTQYFGPGTRLTVL.

V and J are TRBV18 and TRBJ2-3; TRBD2 aligns across 7 bases. The CDR3 is 16 amino acids. Germline V gene data show CDR1 as KGHSH and CDR2 as LQKENI. Unmatched junction bases numbered 6, after V lost 2 bases and J lost 1 base. The CDR3 reads CASSPLGLAGTDTQYF. Here the CDR3 DNA reads TGTGCCAGCTCACCATTGGGCCTAGCGGGCACAGATACGCAGTATTTT.

The chain is built from TRBV5-5 and TRBJ1-1; 8 bases match TRBD1. The CDR3 sequence is 14 residues long. The J segment lost 1 base and the V segment lost 4 bases, leaving 3 bases of the junction unmatched. Germline CDR1 and CDR2: SGHKS and YYEKEE (reference sequence). For the CDR3, the DNA is TGTGCCAGCAGCCATGGACAGGGGAACACTGAAGCTTTCTTT. Translating gives CASSHGQGNTEAFF.

The chain couples TRBV5-5 to TRBJ2-5, with D possibly called TRBD1 or TRBD2 (7 bases each). The V gene's germline CDR1 is SGHKS and CDR2 YYEKEE (reference sequence). The CDR3 contains 14 residues. V lost 2 bases and J lost 6, with 14 bases in between. This CDR3 reads CASSLRQGGQTQYF. Here the CDR3 DNA reads TGTGCCAGCAGCTTACGCCAGGGGGGGCAGACCCAGTACTTC.

This chain connects TRBV9 to TRBJ2-3; 10 bases fit TRBD2. The V gene end was trimmed by 4 bases and the J gene end by 3 bases; junction bases not matched to a gene: 2. Germline CDR1 is SGDLS and CDR2 is YYNGEE. CDR3 length equals 14 residues. CDR3 loop: CASSSGLATDTQYF. As DNA, the CDR3 is TGTGCCAGCAGCTCGGGACTAGCGACAGATACGCAGTATTTT.

The rearrangement links TRBV19 to TRBJ2-1; D possibly corresponds to TRBD2 (6 bases). Germline CDR1 and CDR2: LNHDA and SQIVND (reference sequence). Trimming stripped 0 bases from V and 5 bases from J, with 14 bases between. The CDR3 is 16 residues long. The CDR3 region is CASSIDIGLKNNEQFF. CDR3 DNA: TGTGCCAGTAGTATAGATATCGGACTAAAGAACAATGAGCAGTTCTTC.

This chain joins TRBV5-6 and TRBJ1-5; D uncertain. CDR1 and CDR2 from the germline V gene are SGHDT and YYEEEE. There are 14 residues in the CDR3. V gave up 0 bases and J gave up 4 bases, with 8 bases separating them. CDR3: CASSLGRINQPQHF. In DNA, the CDR3 is TGTGCCAGCAGCTTGGGACGGATAAATCAGCCCCAGCATTTT.

The V call is TRBV6-6, the J call TRBJ1-2; TRBD1 aligns across 8 bases. The CDR3 runs to 14 residues. CDR1 and CDR2 (germline): MNHNY, SVGAGI (reference sequence). The J segment lost 8 bases and the V segment lost 0 bases, leaving 5 bases of the junction unmatched. DNA of the CDR3: TGTGCCAGCAGTTACTCGAACAGGGACAGGGGCTACACCTTC. Protein sequence: CASSYSNRDRGYTF.